The present entry profiles one TCR beta chain with its context. This entry comes from a study of blood T cell repertoires in COVID-19. Method: immunoSEQ multiplex PCR; TCRdb's copy keeps in-frame clones and lacks some. This table holds about 180,000 clones, 89% found once. Germline trimming cut 3 bases from V and 4 bases from J; bases unmatched to any gene: 9. CDR1 is MNHEY and CDR2 is SMNVEV in the germline V gene (reference sequence). The CDR3 consists of 17 residues. Participants were aged about 18 to 100 years from approximately 25 US areas. Sequenced material: PBMCs or T cells enriched from blood (not recorded which). The receptor was isolated from a woman between 35 and 50 years old with acute COVID-19. The chain is built from TRBV27 and TRBJ2-5, with TRBD2 matching over 12 bases. CDR3 loop: CASSFSRLAGGLETQYF. As DNA, the CDR3 is TGTGCCAGCAGTTTCTCCCGGCTAGCGGGAGGGCTAGAGACCCAGTACTTC.